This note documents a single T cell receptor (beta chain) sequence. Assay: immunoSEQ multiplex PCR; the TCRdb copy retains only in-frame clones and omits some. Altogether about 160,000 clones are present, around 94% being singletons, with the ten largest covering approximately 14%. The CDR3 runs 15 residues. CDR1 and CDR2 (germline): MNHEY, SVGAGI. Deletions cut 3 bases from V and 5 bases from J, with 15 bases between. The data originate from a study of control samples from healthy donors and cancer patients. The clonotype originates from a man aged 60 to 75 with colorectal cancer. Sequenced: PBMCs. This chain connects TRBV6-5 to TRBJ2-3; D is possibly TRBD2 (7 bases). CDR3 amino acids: CASSYSGGGGDTQYF. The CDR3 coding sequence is TGTGCCAGCAGTTATTCTGGGGGCGGGGGAGATACGCAGTATTTT.